The 13 T cell receptor beta chains below come from one sample, sequenced in a study of blood T cells in healthy people across ages. The use of a sample-barcoded 5' primer and a J-beta primer mix characterized a second PCR of roughly 7 to 11 cycles. In TCRdb, the 5' RACE reads were re-called with MiXCR into one record per CDR3 protein. Among 850,000 to 1,300,000 distinct CDR3 sequences, less than 50% were seen once, and the ten largest hold about 20%. Sequences were obtained from blood. Every receptor here comes from a woman in her sixties in good health.

The V call is TRBV2, the J call TRBJ2-7; no firm D call. V lost 6 bases to trimming and J lost 2 bases, with 5 bases between them. CDR3 length equals 11 residues. CDR1 SNHLY and CDR2 FYNNEI come from the germline V gene. The CDR3 region has the DNA TGTGCCAGCAGGGCCCCCTACGAGCAGTACTTC. This sequence encodes CASRAPYEQYF.

The rearrangement links TRBV7-9 to TRBJ2-2; possibly TRBD1 for D (6 bases). The germline V gene has CDR1 SEHNR and CDR2 FQNEAQ (reference sequence). There are 16 residues in the CDR3. Trimming pared 2 bases from V and 3 bases from J, leaving 13 bases between. CDR3 nucleotide sequence: TGTGCCAGCAGCTTACCTGACAGGAGGTACACCGGGGAGCTGTTTTTT. Translation gives CASSLPDRRYTGELFF.

This rearrangement joins TRBV20-1 to TRBJ2-1; perhaps D is TRBD1 or TRBD2 (5 bases each). This CDR3 region has 13 residues. The V end was cut by 1 base, the J end by 5 bases, with 9 bases between. In germline, CDR1 is DFQATT, CDR2 SNEGSKA (reference sequence). CDR3 DNA: TGCAGTGCTAGAGGGGGGAGCAACAATGAGCAGTTCTTC. It translates to CSARGGSNNEQFF.

The chain couples TRBV2 to TRBJ2-7, with unresolved D. Germline V gene lookup returns CDR1 SNHLY and CDR2 FYNNEI. The CDR3 extends over 16 amino acids. V was shortened by 4 bases and J by 0 bases, with 16 bases between the two germline ends. The CDR3 DNA follows: TGTGCCAGCAGTGGGAAGGCAGTCCTTAGCTCCTACGAGCAGTACTTC. As protein: CASSGKAVLSSYEQYF.

This clonotype has more than one count but fewer than ten. This chain uses TRBV7-9 with TRBJ2-1; D is uncertain. Germline assignment: CDR1 SEHNR and CDR2 FQNEAQ (reference sequence). Trimming cost V 4 bases and J 9 bases, with 13 bases left between them. This CDR3 contains 13 residues. The CDR3 DNA is TGTGCCAGCAGCTCAATTAGGACCCGTGAGCAGTTCTTC. It codes for CASSSIRTREQFF.

As regards this clonotype: This could be a read error, since a much larger clone is one nucleotide away. DNA of the CDR3: TGTGCCAGCAGCCAAGCCCCGGGACTCTACAATGAGCAGTACTTC. Its translation: CASSQAPGLYNEQYF. This chain uses TRBV3-1 with TRBJ2-1, with D tentatively TRBD2 (6 bases). The J call is uncertain, as TRBJ2-7 better fits the DNA end. CDR1 and CDR2 from the germline V gene are LGHDT and YNNKEL (reference sequence). This CDR3 has 15 residues.

The rearrangement joins TRBV12-3 or TRBV12-4 to TRBJ1-2; D gene unclear. The V end was cut by 7 bases, the J end by 5 bases, with 23 bases between. The CDR3 is made up of 16 amino acids. CDR3 in amino acids: CASTNMSEGGKYGYTF. Here the CDR3 DNA reads TGTGCCAGCACCAACATGTCTGAGGGCGGCAAATATGGCTACACCTTC.

The V call is TRBV11-1, the J call TRBJ2-1, with 10 bases identical to TRBD2. The DNA end lines up better with TRBJ2-7; the J call may be wrong. The germline V gene encodes CDR1 SGHAT and CDR2 FQDESV (reference sequence). This CDR3 spans 16 amino acids. Here the CDR3 reads CASSSLAGVRYNEQYF. In DNA, the CDR3 is TGTGCCAGCAGCTCCCTAGCGGGGGTCCGCTACAATGAGCAGTACTTC.

V gene TRBV4-1 combines with J gene TRBJ2-1; 8 bases are shared with TRBD1. The germline CDR1 and CDR2 sequences are MGHRA and YSYEKL. V was pared by 3 bases and J by 8 bases, with 12 bases of the junction left unmatched. The CDR3 consists of 16 residues. The CDR3 nucleotides read TGCGCCAGCAGCCACGAGACAGGGGAAAGGGCAGATGAGCAGTTCTTC. As protein: CASSHETGERADEQFF.

This clonotype was picked up a small number of times. This chain links TRBV10-2 with TRBJ2-7; unclear D gene. This CDR3 region has 14 residues. V shed 4 bases and J shed 5 bases, with 15 bases lying between them. Germline V CDR1 and CDR2: WSHSY, SAAADI. The CDR3 loop reads CASSGVGPADEQYF. CDR3 DNA: TGCGCCAGCAGTGGCGTGGGCCCCGCTGACGAGCAGTACTTC.

The chain combines TRBV27 with TRBJ2-7, with a weak D call TRBD1 (5 bases). Trimming shortened V by 5 bases and J by 4 bases, and 15 bases separated the two germline ends. CDR3 length: 14 residues. CDR1 is MNHEY and CDR2 is SMNVEV in the germline V gene (reference sequence). CDR3 coding DNA: TGTGCCAGCAGTCCAGACAGCCCCGGGTACGAGCAGTACTTC. It translates to CASSPDSPGYEQYF.

The V and J genes are TRBV5-1 and TRBJ2-3, with 14 bases that match TRBD2. V shed 4 bases, J shed 3 bases, and the junction held 7 bases outside the gene matches. In germline, CDR1 is SGHRS, CDR2 YFSETQ. CDR3 size: 17 residues. The CDR3 loop is CASSTGLAGVRTDTQYF. In DNA, the CDR3 is TGCGCCAGCAGCACGGGACTAGCGGGAGTAAGGACAGATACGCAGTATTTT.

The rearrangement uses TRBV7-9 and TRBJ2-1; 8 nucleotides align to TRBD2. Unmatched junction bases numbered 10, after V lost 8 bases and J lost 4 bases. The CDR3 loop spans 15 amino acids. Germline CDR1 and CDR2: SEHNR and FQNEAQ (reference sequence). In DNA, the CDR3 is TGTGCCAGCCTCCCGAGGGGACTAGGTTACAATGAGCAGTTCTTC. Translating gives CASLPRGLGYNEQFF.